The 15 T cell receptor beta chains below all came from one sample that was sequenced in a study of blood T cell repertoires in COVID-19. The table came from immunoSEQ multiplex PCR; TCRdb's copy has only in-frame clones and leaves some out. The sample yields almost 200,000 clones, around four fifths seen once. Sample: peripheral blood. The source is a man aged 55-75 years with COVID-19, enrolled during active disease.

The rearrangement joins TRBV7-9 to TRBJ2-1; TRBD1 matches 9 bases. CDR1 and CDR2 (germline): SEHNR, FQNEAQ (reference sequence). The J segment lost 0 bases and the V segment lost 3 bases, leaving 3 bases of the junction unmatched. The CDR3 contains 16 residues. The CDR3 region has the DNA TGTGCCAGCAGCTTCCGACAGGGGGTCTCCTACAATGAGCAGTTCTTC. It translates to CASSFRQGVSYNEQFF.

The chain carries TRBV7-9 and TRBJ1-1, with D perhaps TRBD1 (5 bases). The CDR3 is made up of 13 amino acids. CDR1 is SEHNR, CDR2 FQNEAQ, per germline (reference sequence). Trimming left V 7 bases short and J 3 bases short, with 12 bases between. The CDR3 region is CASTWAGDTEAFF. CDR3 sequence (DNA): TGTGCCAGCACCTGGGCGGGGGACACTGAAGCTTTCTTT.

V gene TRBV14 combines with J gene TRBJ2-1; D gene uncertain. V was trimmed by 6 bases and J by 0 bases, leaving 12 bases between them. CDR1 and CDR2 (germline): SGHDN, FVKESK. This CDR3 region has 15 residues. CDR3 sequence (DNA): TGTGCCAGCAGTACAGTTCCTCTCTCCTACAATGAGCAGTTCTTC. It encodes CASSTVPLSYNEQFF.

This clone was recorded only once. This chain connects TRBV13 to TRBJ2-2; 10 bases map to TRBD2. The V gene's germline CDR1 is PRHDT and CDR2 FYEKMQ (reference sequence). After removal of 10 bases from V and 5 bases from J, the junction contained 7 bases not matched to a gene. CDR3 length: 14 residues. The CDR3 coding sequence is TGTGCCATCCCTAGCGGGAGACGTACCGGGGAGCTGTTTTTT. Amino acids: CAIPSGRRTGELFF.

The chain combines TRBV28 with TRBJ2-7, with TRBD2 matching 9 bases. With 4 bases clipped from V and 1 base from J, the junction kept 5 bases outside the gene matches. Germline V CDR1 and CDR2: MDHEN, SYDVKM. The CDR3 spans 15 residues. In nucleotides, the CDR3 is TGTGCCAGCAGTTCCCCTGCGGGAGGGTCCTACGAGCAGTACTTC. Translating gives CASSSPAGGSYEQYF.

The chain links TRBV29-1 to TRBJ2-5, with TRBD2 matching 8 bases. V shed 0 bases, J shed 2 bases, and the junction held 5 bases outside the gene matches. CDR3 length: 15 amino acids. From germline, CDR1 is SQVTM and CDR2 ANQGSEA. The CDR3, as DNA: TGCAGCGTTGAAGATAGCGGGAACACGCAAGAGACCCAGTACTTC. As protein: CSVEDSGNTQETQYF. Full variable domain (rest looked up from reference TRBV29-1 and TRBJ2-5): SAVISQKPSRDICQRGTSLTIQCQVDSQVTMMFWYRQQPGQSLTLIATANQGSEATYESGFVIDKFPISRPNLTFSTLTVSNMSPEDSSIYLCSVEDSGNTQETQYFGPGTRLLVL.

The rearrangement links TRBV27 to TRBJ2-1, with 7 nucleotides matching TRBD2. V shed 2 bases, J shed 10 bases, and the junction held 17 bases outside the gene matches. CDR3 length: 17 amino acids. The V gene's germline CDR1 is MNHEY and CDR2 SMNVEV (reference sequence). CDR3 coding DNA: TGTGCCAGCAGTTTACGGGGGGTGAATCCGGGAGAGCAGGAGCAGTTCTTC. Its protein is CASSLRGVNPGEQEQFF.

The chain has TRBV28 and TRBJ2-5; a possible D gene is TRBD2 (7 bases). The germline V gene encodes CDR1 MDHEN and CDR2 SYDVKM. This CDR3 is 15 amino acids long. The V gene lost 10 bases and the J gene lost 2 bases, with 20 bases spanning the gap. The CDR3 DNA follows: TGTGCCATTTCACTGCGGGGGAGGGGGCAAGAGACCCAGTACTTC. Amino acid sequence: CAISLRGRGQETQYF.

The rearrangement links TRBV4-1 to TRBJ2-3, with a weak D call TRBD1 (5 bases). Per the germline V gene, CDR1 is MGHRA and CDR2 is YSYEKL. V was cut by 0 bases and J by 2 bases, with 12 bases left in between. This CDR3 comprises 16 residues. This chain's CDR3 is CASSQDGKGITDTQYF. The CDR3 coding sequence is TGCGCCAGCAGCCAAGATGGGAAGGGGATCACAGATACGCAGTATTTT.

This chain uses TRBV28 with TRBJ2-1; 8 nucleotides line up with TRBD2. Losses at the gene ends were 5 bases for V and 10 bases for J; bases not matched to a gene: 4. The CDR3 has 12 amino acids. In germline, CDR1 is MDHEN, CDR2 SYDVKM. The DNA of the CDR3 is TGTGCCAGCAGTCCGGTAGCGGGAGAGCAGTTCTTC. Protein sequence: CASSPVAGEQFF.

This chain joins TRBV28 and TRBJ2-1, with 7 positions matching TRBD2. Losses at the gene ends were 6 bases for V and 4 bases for J; bases not matched to a gene: 15. CDR3 size: 17 residues. The germline gives CDR1 MDHEN, CDR2 SYDVKM. The CDR3: CASSPIPTSRPYNEQFF. The CDR3 bases are TGTGCCAGCAGCCCAATTCCGACTAGCAGGCCTTACAATGAGCAGTTCTTC.

This clone has just one count. J is TRBJ1-2 and V is TRBV28; D is perhaps TRBD1 (5 bases). The CDR3 contains 13 residues. From germline, CDR1 is MDHEN and CDR2 SYDVKM. The germline V and J ends were trimmed by 6 bases and 1 base, with 9 bases remaining between them. CDR3 DNA sequence: TGTGCCAGCAGCTCACAGGATAACTATGGCTACACCTTC. As protein: CASSSQDNYGYTF.

This rearrangement joins TRBV19 to TRBJ2-5, with TRBD2 matching over 12 bases. This CDR3 region has 17 residues. CDR1 and CDR2 (germline): LNHDA, SQIVND (reference sequence). J was trimmed by 2 bases and V by 1 base; bases with no gene match: 5. The DNA of the CDR3 is TGTGCCAGTAGTATAGTTGTAGGGACTAGCGGGCAAGAGACCCAGTACTTC. This translates into CASSIVVGTSGQETQYF.

V gene TRBV27 combines with J gene TRBJ1-2, with D possibly TRBD1 on 6 matching bases. The CDR3 runs 14 residues. From germline, CDR1 is MNHEY and CDR2 SMNVEV (reference sequence). Trimming shortened V by 3 bases and J by 3 bases, and 11 bases separated the two germline ends. CDR3 in amino acids: CASSFGGAYYGYTF. The CDR3 DNA reads as TGTGCCAGCAGTTTTGGGGGCGCGTACTATGGCTACACCTTC.

The chain combines TRBV4-1 with TRBJ2-5; 13 bases are a match to TRBD2. Germline loops: CDR1 MGHRA, CDR2 YSYEKL. The trim removed 4 bases at V and 5 bases at J, leaving 7 bases unmatched. The CDR3 runs 16 residues. The CDR3 DNA follows: TGCGCCAGCAGCCGATCCGGGACTAGCGGGACTGAGACCCAGTACTTC. The encoded protein is CASSRSGTSGTETQYF.